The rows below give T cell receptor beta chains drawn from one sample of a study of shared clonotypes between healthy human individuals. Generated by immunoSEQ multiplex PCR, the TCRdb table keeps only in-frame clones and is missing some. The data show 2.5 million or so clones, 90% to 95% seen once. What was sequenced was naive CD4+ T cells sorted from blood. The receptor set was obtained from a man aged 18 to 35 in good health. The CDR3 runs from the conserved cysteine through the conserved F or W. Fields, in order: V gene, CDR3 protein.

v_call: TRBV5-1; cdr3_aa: CASSFKRGENTGELFF
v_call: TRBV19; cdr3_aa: CASCRDSFTDTQYF
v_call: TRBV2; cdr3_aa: CASSEGAELNTEAFF
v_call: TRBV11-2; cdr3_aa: CASTTNTGELFF
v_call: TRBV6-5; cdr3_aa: CASSAGTSNTDTQYF
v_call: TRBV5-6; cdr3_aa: CASSWLFQPQETQYF
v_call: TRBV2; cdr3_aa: CAARDSQYNEQFF
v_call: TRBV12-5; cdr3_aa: CASGLGLAGSSYNEQFF
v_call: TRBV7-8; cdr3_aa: CAGRLATNTGELFF
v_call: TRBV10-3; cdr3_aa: CAISADGTGEQYF
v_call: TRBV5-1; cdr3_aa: CASSLVGDVSYNEQFF
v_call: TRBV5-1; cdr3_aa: CASSGGGTSYNEQFF
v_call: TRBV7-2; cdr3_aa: CASRLQGAQETQYF
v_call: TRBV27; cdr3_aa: CASSLSWARSGDEQYF
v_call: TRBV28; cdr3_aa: CASSPGTGVGQPQHF